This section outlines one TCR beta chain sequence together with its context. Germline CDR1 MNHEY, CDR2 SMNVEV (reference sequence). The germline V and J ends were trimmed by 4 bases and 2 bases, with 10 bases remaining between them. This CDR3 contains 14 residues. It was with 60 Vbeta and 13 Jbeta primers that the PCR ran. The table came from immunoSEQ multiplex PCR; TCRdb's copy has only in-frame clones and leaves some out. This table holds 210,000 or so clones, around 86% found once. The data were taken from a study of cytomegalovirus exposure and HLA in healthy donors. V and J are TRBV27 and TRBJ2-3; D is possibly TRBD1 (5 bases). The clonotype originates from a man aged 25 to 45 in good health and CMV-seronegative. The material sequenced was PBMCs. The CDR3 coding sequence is TGTGCCAGCAGTTGGGGCAGGTCCACAGATACGCAGTATTTT. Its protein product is CASSWGRSTDTQYF.